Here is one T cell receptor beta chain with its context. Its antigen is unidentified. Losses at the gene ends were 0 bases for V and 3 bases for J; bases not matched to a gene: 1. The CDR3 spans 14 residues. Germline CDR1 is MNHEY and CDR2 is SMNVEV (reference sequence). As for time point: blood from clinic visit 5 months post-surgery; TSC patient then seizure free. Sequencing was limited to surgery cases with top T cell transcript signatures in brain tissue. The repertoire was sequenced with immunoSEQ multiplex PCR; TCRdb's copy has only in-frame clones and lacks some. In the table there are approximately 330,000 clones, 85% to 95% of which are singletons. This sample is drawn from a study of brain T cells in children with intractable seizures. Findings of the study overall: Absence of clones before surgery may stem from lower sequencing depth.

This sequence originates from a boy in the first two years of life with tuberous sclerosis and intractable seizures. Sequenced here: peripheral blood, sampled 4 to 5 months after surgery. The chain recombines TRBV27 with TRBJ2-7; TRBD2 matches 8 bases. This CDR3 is CASSLSAGDYEQYF. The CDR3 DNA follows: TGTGCCAGCAGTTTATCAGCGGGAGACTACGAGCAGTACTTC.